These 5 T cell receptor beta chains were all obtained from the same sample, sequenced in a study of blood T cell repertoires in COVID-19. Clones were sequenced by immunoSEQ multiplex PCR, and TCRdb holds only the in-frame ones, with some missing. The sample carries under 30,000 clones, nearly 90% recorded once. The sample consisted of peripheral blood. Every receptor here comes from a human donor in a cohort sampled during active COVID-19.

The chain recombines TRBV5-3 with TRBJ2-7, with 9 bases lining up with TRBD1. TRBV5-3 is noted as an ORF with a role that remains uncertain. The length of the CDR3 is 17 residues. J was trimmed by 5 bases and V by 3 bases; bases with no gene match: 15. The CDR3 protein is CARSSTPGRGQGHEQYF. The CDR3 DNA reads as TGTGCCAGAAGCTCGACCCCAGGTAGGGGACAGGGCCACGAGCAGTACTTC.

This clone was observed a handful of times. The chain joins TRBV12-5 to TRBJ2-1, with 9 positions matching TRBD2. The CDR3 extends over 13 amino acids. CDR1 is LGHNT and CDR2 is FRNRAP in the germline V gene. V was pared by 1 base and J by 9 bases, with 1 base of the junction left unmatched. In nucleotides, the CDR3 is TGTGCTAGTGGTTTGGGACTAGCGGCTGAGCAGTTCTTC. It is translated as CASGLGLAAEQFF. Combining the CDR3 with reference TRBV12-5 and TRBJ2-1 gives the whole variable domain DARVTQTPRHKVTEMGQEVTMRCQPILGHNTVFWYRQTMMQGLELLAYFRNRAPLDDSGMPKDRFSAEMPDATLATLKIQPSEPRDSAVYFCASGLGLAAEQFFGPGTRLTVL.

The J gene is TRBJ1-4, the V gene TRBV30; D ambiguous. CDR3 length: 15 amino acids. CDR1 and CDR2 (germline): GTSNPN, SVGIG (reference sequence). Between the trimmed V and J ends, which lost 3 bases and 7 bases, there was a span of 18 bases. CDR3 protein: CAWRNDGFRTEKLFF. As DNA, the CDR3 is TGTGCCTGGAGAAACGACGGGTTCCGTACTGAAAAACTGTTTTTT.

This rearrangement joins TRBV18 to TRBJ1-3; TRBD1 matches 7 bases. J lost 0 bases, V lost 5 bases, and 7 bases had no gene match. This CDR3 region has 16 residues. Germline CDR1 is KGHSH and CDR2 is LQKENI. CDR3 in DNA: TGTGCCAGCTCAACACGGACAGGCATCTCTGGAAACACCATATATTTT. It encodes CASSTRTGISGNTIYF. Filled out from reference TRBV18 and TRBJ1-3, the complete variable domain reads NAGVMQNPRHLVRRRGQEARLRCSPMKGHSHVYWYRQLPEEGLKFMVYLQKENIIDESGMPKERFSAEFPKEGPSILRIQQVVRGDSAAYFCASSTRTGISGNTIYFGEGSWLTVV.

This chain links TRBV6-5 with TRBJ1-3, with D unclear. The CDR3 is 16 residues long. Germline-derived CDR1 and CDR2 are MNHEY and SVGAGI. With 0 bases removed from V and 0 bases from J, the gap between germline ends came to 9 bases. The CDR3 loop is CASSYSAAISGNTIYF. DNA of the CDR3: TGTGCCAGCAGTTACTCCGCAGCGATCTCTGGAAACACCATATATTTT.